This note documents a single T cell receptor beta chain sequence. Ten or more counts support this clonotype. Which antigen it targets is not known. No much larger clone is present one base from it, and per-base qualities are unavailable. This entry is derived from a study of T cell repertoires in cytomegalovirus infection (dated by TCRdb to about 2019). The study in broad terms: The HLA type of each donor mattered for the analysis, because public TCR beta signatures pointed to carriage of CMV infection along with the matching HLA type. The study at large found these results: The ex vivo response was dominated by HLA-C-restricted CMV-specific TCR beta clonotypes, which also provided the single most frequent clonotype in two of eight donors. In both this cohort and an independent cohort of under 450 donors, the cumulative frequency of public TCR beta family members distinguished carriers of CMV infection plus the relevant HLA type.

The run used an Illumina HiSeq 1500. TCRdb took the public reads, trimmed them with fastp at Q25, ran MiXCR for clone calling and kept in-frame beta chains. Under each unique CDR3 protein, matching rows form one entry showing the most common genes and DNA. The sample contains around 260,000 distinct CDR3 sequences, approximately 9% of them found a single time. The biggest ten clones account for about 14% of the sample. The cysteine opens and the phenylalanine closes a CDR3 of 18 amino acids. Of all the DNA, just the CDR3 is kept, 54 bases in frame from base 1. Trimming accounts for 3 bases at V and 0 bases at J, while the number of junction bases matched to no gene is 14. The germline V gene sets CDR1 to MDHEN and CDR2 to SYDVKM.

This chain is built from TRBV28 and TRBJ2-7, with 7 junctional bases fitting TRBD1. This sequence was found in a human donor in good health (CMV status not recorded). Some clones in this sample may be carry-over from other donors' samples. The material sequenced was PBMCs. The nucleotide sequence is TGTGCCAGCAGTTTCTCCGGGACAGCGGTATCCCGCTCCTACGAGCAGTACTTC. Protein translation: CASSFSGTAVSRSYEQYF.